Listed below are T cell receptor beta chains from one sample, sequenced in a study of STAT5B mutations in CD4+ large granular lymphocyte leukemia. Produced via immunoSEQ multiplex PCR; TCRdb's table is partial and in-frame only. The data contain under 25,000 clones, about three quarters of them seen just once; the ten biggest clones take up nearly 0.65%. The material sequenced was CD4+ T cells from blood buffy coats. The receptors were gathered from a human donor in good health. Both conserved end residues are part of each CDR3. A D gene is named only where the DNA matches it firmly. The size field is filled for only some rows; it gives once, few, many or a size class.

v_gene	j_gene	d_gene	abundance	CDR3aa	CDR3nt
TRBV18	TRBJ2-1	-	-	CASSPQGRNEQFF	TGTGCCAGCTCACCACAGGGACGCAATGAGCAGTTCTTC
TRBV5-6	TRBJ2-5	-	once	CASSLVSREETQYF	TGTGCCAGCAGCTTGGTGAGCAGAGAAGAGACCCAGTACTTC
TRBV18	TRBJ2-5	-	-	CASSPPALYQETQYF	TGTGCCAGCTCACCACCGGCCCTGTACCAAGAGACCCAGTACTTC
TRBV5-1	TRBJ2-5	TRBD2	-	CASSLALGGGEETQYF	TGCGCCAGCAGCTTGGCCCTCGGCGGGGGAGAAGAGACCCAGTACTTC
TRBV6-1	TRBJ2-7	-	-	CASSDAGLGEQYF	TGTGCCAGCAGTGATGCGGGGCTTGGTGAGCAGTACTTC
TRBV29-1	TRBJ1-1	TRBD1	-	CSAGWNRGDTEAFF	TGCAGCGCGGGATGGAACAGGGGTGACACTGAAGCTTTCTTT
TRBV14	TRBJ2-2	-	-	CASSPNRVNTGELFF	TGTGCCAGCAGCCCGAACAGGGTTAACACCGGGGAGCTGTTTTTT
TRBV7-2	TRBJ1-6	TRBD1	medium-sized	CASSAHSPGTGGSPLHF	TGTGCCAGCAGCGCCCATAGTCCCGGGACAGGGGGTTCACCCCTCCACTTT
TRBV30	TRBJ1-3	-	-	CAWSGSVAPIAYSGNTIYF	TGTGCCTGGAGTGGGTCGGTCGCACCCATCGCATACTCTGGAAACACCATATATTTT
TRBV5-4	TRBJ1-5	-	-	CASSVRGSNQPQHF	TGTGCCAGCAGCGTCAGGGGTAGCAATCAGCCCCAGCATTTT
TRBV19	TRBJ2-3	TRBD2	-	CASRRTSGGDADTQYF	TGTGCCAGTAGGAGGACTAGCGGGGGGGATGCAGATACGCAGTATTTT
TRBV5-4	TRBJ2-3	-	-	CASSLDGGGTDTQYF	TGTGCCAGCAGCTTGGATGGGGGAGGCACAGATACGCAGTATTTT
TRBV5-1	TRBJ2-7	TRBD1	-	CASSVRQGLRDYEQYF	TGCGCCAGCAGCGTAAGACAGGGATTAAGGGACTACGAGCAGTACTTC
TRBV11-3	TRBJ2-7	-	once	CASSPGGQFSYEQYF	TGTGCCAGCAGCCCCGGGGGACAGTTCTCCTACGAGCAGTACTTC
TRBV1	TRBJ2-1	-	few	CTSSQDGSGCPSEQFF	TGCACCAGCAGCCAAGATGGTAGCGGCTGCCCGTCTGAGCAGTTCTTC
TRBV7-2	TRBJ1-1	TRBD1	-	CASSPGQGAPRGAEAFF	TGTGCCAGCAGCCCGGGACAGGGGGCCCCCAGGGGCGCTGAAGCTTTCTTT
TRBV7-8	TRBJ2-7	-	-	CASSLVWRGLYEQYF	TGTGCCAGCAGCTTAGTCTGGCGGGGGCTATACGAGCAGTACTTC
TRBV11-2	TRBJ2-7	-	-	CASSLAGMLSYEQYF	TGTGCCAGCAGCTTAGCGGGGATGTTGTCCTACGAGCAGTACTTC
TRBV5-8	TRBJ1-5	TRBD1	few	CASSFDRDQPQHF	TGTGCCAGCAGCTTCGACAGGGACCAGCCCCAGCATTTT
TRBV15	TRBJ1-4	-	-	CATTAGNRAGEKLFF	TGTGCCACCACCGCGGGGAACAGGGCGGGTGAAAAACTGTTTTTT
TRBV6-6	TRBJ2-7	TRBD1	-	CASSYAPGQGYEQYF	TGTGCCAGCAGTTACGCACCGGGACAGGGATACGAGCAGTACTTC
TRBV27	TRBJ2-2	-	-	CASSLRGWDTGELFF	TGTGCCAGCAGTTTAAGGGGTTGGGACACCGGGGAGCTGTTTTTT
TRBV5-4	TRBJ1-6	-	-	CASSLARSSYNSPLHF	TGTGCCAGCAGCTTGGCCCGAAGCTCCTATAATTCACCCCTCCACTTT
TRBV7-2	TRBJ2-3	-	-	CASSLSRGPTDTQYF	TGTGCCAGCAGCTTATCGCGGGGGCCGACAGATACGCAGTATTTT
TRBV19	TRBJ1-5	-	-	CASSAWGRVSNQPQHF	TGTGCCAGTAGTGCGTGGGGCAGGGTAAGCAATCAGCCCCAGCATTTT
TRBV6-5	TRBJ1-4	-	few	CASSYRLNEKLFF	TGTGCCAGCAGTTACAGGCTTAATGAAAAACTGTTTTTT
TRBV13	TRBJ2-7	-	-	CASSLGYNPTLRHLSSYEQYF	TGTGCCAGCAGCTTAGGGTACAACCCAACCCTACGACATCTCTCCTCCTACGAGCAGTACTTC
TRBV14	TRBJ1-2	-	-	CASSQAKGPGFNGYTF	TGTGCCAGCAGCCAAGCTAAGGGCCCGGGCTTCAATGGCTACACCTTC
TRBV9	TRBJ2-2	-	-	CASSVEVRGPHGELFF	TGTGCCAGCAGCGTAGAGGTTCGGGGGCCCCACGGGGAGCTGTTTTTT
TRBV9	TRBJ2-1	-	-	CASSVATGSYNEQFF	TGTGCCAGCAGCGTAGCTACGGGCTCCTACAATGAGCAGTTCTTC
TRBV19	TRBJ2-1	TRBD1	-	CASRFRDRGLNEQFF	TGTGCCAGTAGATTCCGGGACAGGGGGCTCAATGAGCAGTTCTTC
TRBV7-3	TRBJ2-6	TRBD2	-	CASSLNGLAATSGNVLTF	TGTGCCAGCAGCCTAAACGGACTAGCGGCAACTTCGGGCAACGTCCTGACTTTC
TRBV14	TRBJ1-1	-	-	CASSGSGTEAFF	TGTGCCAGCAGCGGTTCGGGGACTGAAGCTTTCTTT
TRBV19	TRBJ2-1	-	-	CASSIYGLGNNEQFF	TGTGCCAGTAGTATTTATGGCCTCGGAAACAATGAGCAGTTCTTC
TRBV5-1	TRBJ1-4	-	-	CASSFRGTNEKLFF	TGCGCCAGCAGCTTCAGGGGAACTAATGAAAAACTGTTTTTT
TRBV5-4	TRBJ1-6	-	-	CASSLGQGINSPLHF	TGTGCCAGCAGCTTGGGTCAGGGGATAAATTCACCCCTCCACTTT
TRBV6-1	TRBJ2-7	-	-	CASSASLTYEQYF	TGTGCCAGCAGTGCTAGCCTAACCTACGAGCAGTACTTC
TRBV13	TRBJ2-5	-	-	CASSPGGRAGKETQYF	TGTGCCAGCAGCCCGGGGGGCCGCGCCGGAAAAGAGACCCAGTACTTC
TRBV28	TRBJ2-7	TRBD1	once	CASSPATGGLHEQYF	TGTGCCAGCAGTCCTGCGACAGGGGGCCTGCACGAGCAGTACTTC
TRBV10-3	TRBJ2-2	TRBD1	-	CAISGGPGTGTGELFF	TGTGCCATCAGTGGGGGACCCGGGACAGGAACCGGGGAGCTGTTTTTT
TRBV18	TRBJ1-4	-	few	CASSPGSQGEKLFF	TGTGCCAGCTCACCGGGCTCCCAGGGTGAAAAACTGTTTTTT
TRBV7-2	TRBJ2-7	-	-	CASSLGGQGAYEQHF	TGTGCCAGCAGCTTAGGAGGCCAGGGAGCCTACGAGCAGCACTTC
TRBV28	TRBJ1-2	-	-	CASSSDRPYGYTF	TGTGCCAGCAGTTCAGACAGGCCCTATGGCTACACCTTC
TRBV19	TRBJ2-7	TRBD2	-	CASSIGLAGSYEQYF	TGTGCCAGTAGTATTGGACTAGCGGGATCCTACGAGCAGTACTTC
TRBV5-4	TRBJ2-5	-	few	CASSLLETQYF	TGTGCCAGCAGCTTGTTAGAGACCCAGTACTTC
TRBV6-8	TRBJ1-1	-	-	CASRPYGGVGTEAFF	TGTGCCAGCAGACCTTATGGGGGAGTAGGAACTGAAGCTTTCTTT
TRBV27	TRBJ1-1	-	few	CASSFHVMNTEAFF	TGTGCCAGCAGTTTTCATGTCATGAACACTGAAGCTTTCTTT
TRBV7-9	TRBJ1-2	-	-	CASSLMFGNYGYTF	TGTGCCAGCAGCTTAATGTTCGGCAATTATGGCTACACCTTC
TRBV5-1	TRBJ1-4	-	-	CASSLGGSREKLFF	TGCGCCAGCAGCTTGGGGGGCTCAAGGGAAAAACTGTTTTTT
TRBV7-2	TRBJ2-7	-	-	CASNLPGGAYEQYF	TGTGCCAGCAATCTCCCGGGCGGGGCCTACGAGCAGTACTTC
TRBV4-1	TRBJ1-1	-	-	CASRPRGDMNTEAFF	TGCGCCAGCAGACCCAGAGGGGACATGAACACTGAAGCTTTCTTT
TRBV6-6	TRBJ1-2	-	-	CALRGDGYTF	TGTGCCTTACGGGGGGATGGCTACACCTTC